The clone carrying this T cell receptor beta chain was seen a handful of times. The data originate from a study of PD-1 blockade in classical Hodgkin lymphoma. V was shortened by 4 bases and J by 6 bases, with 7 bases between the two germline ends. The CDR3 has 11 amino acids. In germline, CDR1 is SGDLS, CDR2 YYNGEE. All the patients suffered relapse after autologous stem cell transplantation, and brentuximab vedotin exposure differed. Measured with immunoSEQ multiplex PCR; TCRdb has only the in-frame clones, and not every one. The sample lists about 6,800 clones, around 80% seen once, with approximately 44% in the top ten.

Sequenced here: peripheral blood mononuclear cells (PBMCs), sampled before the second cycle of nivolumab. The chain is built from TRBV9 and TRBJ1-1; D is ambiguous. The TCR sequence derives from a human donor with classical Hodgkin lymphoma. CDR3 region: CASSPVPEAFF. DNA of the CDR3: TGTGCCAGCAGCCCCGTTCCTGAAGCTTTCTTT.